A single sample gave rise to the 29 T cell receptor beta chains below, sequenced in a study of blood T cell repertoires in COVID-19. Only in-frame clones appear in the TCRdb table, and some are missing; sequencing was by immunoSEQ multiplex PCR. The table shows 110,000 to 150,000 clones, with roughly four fifths occurring only once. Sequencing was done on a sample of peripheral blood. The receptors were gathered from a human donor in a cohort sampled during active COVID-19.

The V and J genes are TRBV7-2 and TRBJ2-7; weak D call: TRBD2 (6 bases). This CDR3 has 12 residues. Trimming pared 5 bases from V and 4 bases from J, leaving 9 bases between. Germline CDR1 SGHTA, CDR2 FQGNSA. This chain's CDR3 is CASSQGLYEQYF. In DNA form, the CDR3 reads TGTGCCAGCAGCCAGGGACTGTACGAGCAGTACTTC.

The chain links TRBV7-2 to TRBJ2-5; D not certain. Germline V gene data show CDR1 as SGHTA and CDR2 as FQGNSA. Trimming removed 4 bases from V and 5 bases from J, with 14 bases in between. The CDR3 is 14 residues long. The CDR3: CASSWSPSSETQYF. The CDR3 coding sequence is TGTGCCAGCAGCTGGTCGCCTTCCAGTGAGACCCAGTACTTC.

V and J are TRBV5-1 and TRBJ2-1, with 13 bases fitting TRBD2. V dropped 4 bases and J dropped 9; count of bases not matched to a gene: 7. The CDR3 sequence is 15 residues long. Germline loops: CDR1 SGHRS, CDR2 YFSETQ. Here the CDR3 reads CASSLTSGGLGEQFF. The CDR3 nucleotides are TGCGCCAGCAGCCTGACTAGCGGGGGGCTCGGTGAGCAGTTCTTC.

The V and J genes are TRBV13 and TRBJ2-7; D perhaps matches TRBD1 (6 bases). Germline V gene data show CDR1 as PRHDT and CDR2 as FYEKMQ (reference sequence). V was pared by 6 bases and J by 4 bases, with 16 bases between. The CDR3 runs to 14 residues. CDR3 in DNA: TGTGCCAGCAGATCCACAGGGACGGGTTACGAGCAGTACTTC. Its translation: CASRSTGTGYEQYF.

The V and J genes are TRBV9 and TRBJ2-1; possible D gene TRBD1, 6 bases. In germline, CDR1 is SGDLS, CDR2 YYNGEE. V dropped 0 bases and J dropped 0 bases, with 13 bases sitting between them. The CDR3 runs to 17 residues. CDR3 loop: CASSVERGYSSYNEQFF. CDR3 nucleotide sequence: TGTGCCAGCAGCGTAGAGAGGGGGTACAGCTCCTACAATGAGCAGTTCTTC.

V and J are TRBV6-6 and TRBJ2-3; 10 bases map to TRBD1. The CDR3 loop spans 16 amino acids. Germline V gives CDR1 MNHNY, CDR2 SVGAGI (reference sequence). The junction had 9 bases not matched to a gene; V was cut back by 5 bases and J by 4 bases. The CDR3 region has the DNA TGTGCCAGCAGTCGAGCCGGGACAGGGGTGCCAGATACGCAGTATTTT. Amino acid sequence: CASSRAGTGVPDTQYF.

The chain carries TRBV9 and TRBJ2-2; no definite D call. The CDR3 is made up of 15 amino acids. Germline CDR1 and CDR2: SGDLS and YYNGEE. V dropped 1 base and J dropped 0 bases, with 7 bases sitting between them. Here the CDR3 reads CASSVTETNTGELFF. CDR3 DNA sequence: TGTGCCAGCAGCGTAACGGAGACGAACACCGGGGAGCTGTTTTTT.

The genes are TRBV6-5 and TRBJ1-4, with D possibly TRBD1 on 6 matching bases. Trimming shortened V by 6 bases and J by 8 bases, and 19 bases separated the two germline ends. The CDR3 runs 15 residues. CDR1 and CDR2 (germline): MNHEY, SVGAGI. CDR3 loop: CASSNKQGPREKLFF. The CDR3 DNA reads TGTGCCAGCAGCAACAAACAGGGACCTCGGGAAAAACTGTTTTTT.

The chain recombines TRBV30 with TRBJ1-2, with D maybe TRBD1 (6 bases). From germline, CDR1 is GTSNPN and CDR2 SVGIG (reference sequence). CDR3 length: 14 amino acids. V was trimmed by 3 bases and J by 2 bases, leaving 13 bases between them. The CDR3 loop is CAWRGNGQNYGYTF. DNA for the CDR3: TGTGCCTGGAGGGGAAACGGACAGAACTATGGCTACACCTTC.

The CDR3 coding sequence is TGTGCCAGTAGTATCGGGGGGCCCGTAGGAGAGACCCAGTACTTC. The encoded protein is CASSIGGPVGETQYF. The chain has TRBV19 and TRBJ2-5, with D possibly matching TRBD2 (7 bases). Between the trimmed V and J ends, which lost 3 bases and 4 bases, there was a span of 15 bases. The CDR3 contains 15 residues. The germline V gene encodes CDR1 LNHDA and CDR2 SQIVND (reference sequence).

The rearrangement joins TRBV6-2 or TRBV6-3 to TRBJ1-5, with D possibly matching TRBD1 (5 bases). V dropped 2 bases and J dropped 7 bases, with 12 bases sitting between them. CDR3 length: 14 residues. Looked up from germline, CDR1 is MNHEY and CDR2 is SVGEGT. CDR3 DNA: TGTGCCAGCAGTTACGGGTCGGGGGTGCAGCCCCAGCATTTT. Translating gives CASSYGSGVQPQHF.

This clone was counted only a few times. The chain uses TRBV27 and TRBJ1-2; D is possibly TRBD1 (5 bases). The germline CDR1 and CDR2 sequences are MNHEY and SMNVEV (reference sequence). V was clipped by 0 bases and J by 4 bases, with 15 bases between them. The CDR3 spans 16 residues. CDR3 bases: TGTGCCAGCAGTTTATCCCCTCTGACAGAGCTCTATGGCTACACCTTC. It codes for CASSLSPLTELYGYTF.

The chain employs TRBV27 and TRBJ1-1; D may be TRBD1 (6 bases). Trimming shortened V by 5 bases and J by 4 bases, and 11 bases separated the two germline ends. Germline CDR1 and CDR2: MNHEY and SMNVEV (reference sequence). This CDR3 has 13 residues. CDR3 sequence reads: CASSLIRGTEAFF. For the CDR3, the DNA is TGTGCCAGCAGTCTCATCAGGGGCACTGAAGCTTTCTTT.

The genes are TRBV6-5 and TRBJ2-7; TRBD2 aligns across 7 bases. The CDR3 has 13 amino acids. Germline values: CDR1 MNHEY, CDR2 SVGAGI. The J segment lost 0 bases and the V segment lost 9 bases, leaving 5 bases of the junction unmatched. In DNA form, the CDR3 reads TGTGCCAGTGGGCGGGAGCACTCCTACGAGCAGTACTTC. Its protein is CASGREHSYEQYF.

V is TRBV6-2 or TRBV6-3 and J is TRBJ1-6; possibly TRBD1 for D (6 bases). CDR1 and CDR2 from the germline V gene are MNHEY and SVGEGT. Deletions cut 5 bases from V and 10 bases from J, with 12 bases between. CDR3 length: 13 amino acids. The CDR3 here is CASSNGQRSPLHF. As DNA, the CDR3 is TGTGCCAGCAGTAACGGACAGAGGTCACCCCTCCACTTT.

As regards this clone: One end of the junction is discordant with germline, which a read error may explain. The chain carries TRBV7-7 and TRBJ2-3, with TRBD2 identical over 8 bases. The CDR3 covers 16 residues. Germline V gene sequence: CDR1 SSHAT, CDR2 FNYEAQ (reference sequence). CDR3 DNA sequence: TGTGCTAGCAGCCCCCTGGGAGCGGGGGTCACAGATACGCAGTATTTT. Protein sequence: CASSPLGAGVTDTQYF.

V gene TRBV25-1 combines with J gene TRBJ1-2; 10 bases align to TRBD1. The germline V gene encodes CDR1 MGHDK and CDR2 SYGVNS. The CDR3 consists of 13 residues. Trimming took 2 bases from V and 8 from J; bases not matched to a gene: 2. The CDR3 spells CASSEDRGRGYTF. Here the CDR3 DNA reads TGTGCCAGCAGTGAAGACAGGGGGCGAGGCTACACCTTC.

The chain uses TRBV5-1 and TRBJ2-6; possible D gene TRBD2, 5 bases. Germline V gene data show CDR1 as SGHRS and CDR2 as YFSETQ. V lost 2 bases to trimming and J lost 0 bases, with 12 bases between them. This CDR3 is 17 amino acids long. CDR3 DNA sequence: TGCGCCAGCAGCTTAGCCCCGGGGAACTCTGGGGCCAACGTCCTGACTTTC. Protein sequence: CASSLAPGNSGANVLTF.

The J gene is TRBJ1-1, the V gene TRBV11-2; D uncertain. CDR1 and CDR2 (germline): SGHAT, FQNNGV. Trimming left V 3 bases short and J 7 bases short, with 15 bases between. This CDR3 is 14 amino acids long. CDR3 region: CASSLGSQGLEAFF. The CDR3 DNA sequence: TGTGCCAGCAGCTTGGGATCCCAAGGACTTGAAGCTTTCTTT.

This chain joins TRBV29-1 and TRBJ2-1; D remains unclear. V lost 5 bases, J lost 5 bases, and 4 bases lay in between. This CDR3 comprises 10 residues. The germline V gene has CDR1 SQVTM and CDR2 ANQGSEA. The CDR3 spells CSVQNNEQFF. The CDR3 DNA reads as TGCAGCGTTCAGAACAATGAGCAGTTCTTC.

This chain uses TRBV7-3 with TRBJ1-2; D not resolved. CDR3 length: 11 amino acids. Deletions cut 5 bases from V and 13 bases from J, with 14 bases between. Germline CDR1 and CDR2: SGHTA and FQGTGA. CDR3 in amino acids: CASSPGTPGTF. The CDR3 coding sequence is TGTGCCAGCAGCCCCGGCACACCGGGCACCTTC.

This clone was picked up a small number of times. V and J are TRBV10-3 and TRBJ2-1; 10 nucleotides match TRBD1. The junction had 11 bases not matched to a gene; V was cut back by 9 bases and J by 0 bases. The CDR3 covers 17 residues. Per germline, CDR1 ENHRY and CDR2 SYGVKD. CDR3 sequence (DNA): TGTGCCATTAGGACAGGGGGGGCCTCGAGCTCCTACAATGAGCAGTTCTTC. Translation gives CAIRTGGASSSYNEQFF.

The chain has TRBV21-1 and TRBJ2-2; the table's TRBD1 call for D was not verified on the DNA. TRBV21-1 constitutes a pseudogene. The CDR3 loop spans 18 amino acids. CDR3 nucleotides: TGTGCCAGCAGCAAAGAAAAGGGGGCCTCGTCGAACACCGGGGAGCTGTTTTTT. Its translation is CASSKEKGASSNTGELFF.

The chain carries TRBV9 and TRBJ1-3; 10 nucleotides align to TRBD1. The CDR3 extends over 16 amino acids. CDR1 is SGDLS, CDR2 YYNGEE, per germline. Unmatched junction bases numbered 8, after V lost 4 bases and J lost 4 bases. CDR3 region: CASSTRQGAWGNTIYF. As DNA, the CDR3 is TGTGCCAGCAGCACTCGACAGGGGGCCTGGGGAAACACCATATATTTT.

This clone was observed many times. J is TRBJ1-1 and V is TRBV23-1; weak D call: TRBD1 (5 bases). TRBV23-1 is an ORF; its function is uncertain. This CDR3 comprises 16 residues. The ends were cut back, 1 base at V and 8 bases at J, with 20 bases in the middle. CDR3 in amino acids: CASSQFKVWGSLEAFF. CDR3 nucleotides: TGCGCCAGCAGTCAATTTAAGGTTTGGGGCAGCCTCGAAGCTTTCTTT.

This chain's CDR3 is CASSPGDSKAFF. The CDR3, as DNA: TGTGCCAGCAGCCCGGGGGACAGTAAAGCTTTCTTT. The rearrangement joins TRBV11-3 to TRBJ1-1; 7 bases agree with TRBD1. The CDR3 contains 12 residues. The germline gives CDR1 SGHNT, CDR2 YENEEA. Trimming removed 5 bases from V and 9 bases from J; junction bases left unmatched: 6.

The genes are TRBV11-1 and TRBJ2-3, with D tentatively TRBD1 (6 bases). The V end lost 5 bases, the J end lost 4 bases, and 10 bases lay between the germline ends. This CDR3 comprises 13 residues. Germline V gives CDR1 SGHAT, CDR2 FQDESV (reference sequence). The CDR3: CASSGTGSDTQYF. CDR3 coding DNA: TGTGCCAGCAGCGGTACAGGGTCAGATACGCAGTATTTT.

The V gene is TRBV18, the J gene TRBJ1-6, with 8 bases matching TRBD1. The V and J ends lost 2 bases and 10 bases, in that order; junction bases with no gene match: 10. Germline V CDR1 and CDR2: KGHSH, LQKENI. The CDR3 covers 16 residues. This CDR3 is CASSPSQGATLSPLHF. The CDR3 DNA reads TGTGCCAGCTCACCATCGCAGGGGGCGACTCTCTCACCCCTCCACTTT.

The V call is TRBV2, the J call TRBJ1-5; TRBD1 might be the D (6 bases). Germline V gives CDR1 SNHLY, CDR2 FYNNEI. The V and J ends lost 3 bases and 6 bases respectively, with 12 bases between them. This CDR3 comprises 14 residues. CDR3 loop: CASSDRGILQPQHF. CDR3 DNA: TGTGCCAGCAGTGATAGGGGGATCCTTCAGCCCCAGCATTTT.